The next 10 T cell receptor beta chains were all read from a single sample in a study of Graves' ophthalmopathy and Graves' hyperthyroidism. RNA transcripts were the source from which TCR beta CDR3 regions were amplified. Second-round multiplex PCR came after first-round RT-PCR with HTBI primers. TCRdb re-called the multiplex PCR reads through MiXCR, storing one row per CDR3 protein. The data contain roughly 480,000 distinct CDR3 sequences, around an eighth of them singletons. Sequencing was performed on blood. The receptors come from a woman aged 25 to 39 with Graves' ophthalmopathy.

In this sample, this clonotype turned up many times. CDR3 sequence: CASSYRVRDGISYEQYF. The CDR3 bases are TGTGCCAGCAGTTACCGGGTCCGGGACGGAATTTCCTACGAGCAGTACTTC. The rearrangement links TRBV6-2 or TRBV6-3 to TRBJ2-7; D is tentatively TRBD1 or TRBD2 (5 bases each). The CDR3 sequence is 17 residues long. V shed 2 bases and J shed 1 base, with 18 bases lying between them. Germline V CDR1 and CDR2: MNHEY, SVGEGT.

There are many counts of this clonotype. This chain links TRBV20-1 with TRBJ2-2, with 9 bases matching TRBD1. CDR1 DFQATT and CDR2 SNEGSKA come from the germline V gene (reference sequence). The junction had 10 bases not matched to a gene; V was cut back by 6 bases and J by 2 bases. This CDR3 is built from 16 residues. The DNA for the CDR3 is TGCAGTGCACCCGGGACAGGGTTAGGTAACACCGGGGAGCTGTTTTTT. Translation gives CSAPGTGLGNTGELFF.

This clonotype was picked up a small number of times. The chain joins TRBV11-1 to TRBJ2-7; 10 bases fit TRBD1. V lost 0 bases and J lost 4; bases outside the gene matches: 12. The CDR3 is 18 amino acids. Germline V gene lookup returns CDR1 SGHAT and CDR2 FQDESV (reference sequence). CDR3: CASSLAPAKGQGRYEQYF. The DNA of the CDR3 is TGTGCCAGCAGCTTAGCCCCAGCAAAGGGACAGGGGAGGTACGAGCAGTACTTC.

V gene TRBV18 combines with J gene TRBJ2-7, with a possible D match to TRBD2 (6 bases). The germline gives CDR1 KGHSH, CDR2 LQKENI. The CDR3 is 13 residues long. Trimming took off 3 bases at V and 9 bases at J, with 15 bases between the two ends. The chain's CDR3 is CASSPGTDIGQYF. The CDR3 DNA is TGTGCCAGCTCACCCGGGACTGACATTGGGCAGTACTTC.

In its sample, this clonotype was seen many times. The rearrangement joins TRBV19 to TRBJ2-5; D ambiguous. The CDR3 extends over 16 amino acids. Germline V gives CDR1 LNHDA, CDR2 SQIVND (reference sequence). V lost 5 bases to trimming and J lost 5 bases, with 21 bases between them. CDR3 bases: TGTGCCAGTAGTCCATTCAGATTCGGATCGAAGGAGACCCAGTACTTC. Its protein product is CASSPFRFGSKETQYF.

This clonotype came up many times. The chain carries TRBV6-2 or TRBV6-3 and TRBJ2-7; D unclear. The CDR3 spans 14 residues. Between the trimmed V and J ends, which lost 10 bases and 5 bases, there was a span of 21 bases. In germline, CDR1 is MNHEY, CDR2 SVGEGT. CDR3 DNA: TGTGCCACCTCAAATCCGCCTCCTCGCGACGAGCAGTACTTC. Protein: CATSNPPPRDEQYF.

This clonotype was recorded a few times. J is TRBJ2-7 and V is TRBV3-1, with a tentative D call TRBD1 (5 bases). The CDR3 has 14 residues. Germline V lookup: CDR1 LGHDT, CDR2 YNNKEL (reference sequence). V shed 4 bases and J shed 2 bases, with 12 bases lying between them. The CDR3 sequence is CASSPFQGTYEQYF. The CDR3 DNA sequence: TGTGCCAGCAGCCCCTTTCAGGGAACCTACGAGCAGTACTTC.

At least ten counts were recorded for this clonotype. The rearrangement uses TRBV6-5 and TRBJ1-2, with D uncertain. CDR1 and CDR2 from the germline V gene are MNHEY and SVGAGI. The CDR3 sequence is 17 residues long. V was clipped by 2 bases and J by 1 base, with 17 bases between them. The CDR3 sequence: CASSYTGPLSSNYGYTF. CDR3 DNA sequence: TGTGCCAGCAGTTACACTGGACCGCTCTCAAGTAACTATGGCTACACCTTC.

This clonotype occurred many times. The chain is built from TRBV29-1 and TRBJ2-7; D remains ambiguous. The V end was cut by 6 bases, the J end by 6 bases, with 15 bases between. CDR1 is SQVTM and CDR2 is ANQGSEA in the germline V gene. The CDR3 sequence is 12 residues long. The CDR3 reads CSVRDTSGEQYF. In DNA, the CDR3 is TGCAGCGTCCGAGACACCTCCGGCGAGCAGTACTTC.

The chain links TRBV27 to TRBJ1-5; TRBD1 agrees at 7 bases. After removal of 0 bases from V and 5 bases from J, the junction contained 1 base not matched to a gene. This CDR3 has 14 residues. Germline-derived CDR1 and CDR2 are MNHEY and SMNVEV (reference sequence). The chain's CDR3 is CASSLSTGDQPQHF. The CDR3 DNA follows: TGTGCCAGCAGTTTATCTACAGGGGATCAGCCCCAGCATTTT.